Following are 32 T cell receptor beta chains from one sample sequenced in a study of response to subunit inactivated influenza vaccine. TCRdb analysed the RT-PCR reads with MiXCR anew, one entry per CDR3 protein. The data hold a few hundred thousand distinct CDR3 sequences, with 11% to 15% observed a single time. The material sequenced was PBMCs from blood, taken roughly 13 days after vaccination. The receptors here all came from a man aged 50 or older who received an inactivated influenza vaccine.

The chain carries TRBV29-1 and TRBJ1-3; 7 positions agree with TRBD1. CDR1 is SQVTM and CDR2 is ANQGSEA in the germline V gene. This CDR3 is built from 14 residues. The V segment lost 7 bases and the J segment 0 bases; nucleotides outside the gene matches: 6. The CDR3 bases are TGCAGCGCCGCGGGACAGAACTCTGGAAACACCATATATTTT. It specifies CSAAGQNSGNTIYF.

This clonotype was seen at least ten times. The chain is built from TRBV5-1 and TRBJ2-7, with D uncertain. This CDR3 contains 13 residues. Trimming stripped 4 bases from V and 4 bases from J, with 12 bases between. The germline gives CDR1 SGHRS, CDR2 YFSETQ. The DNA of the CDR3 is TGCGCCAGCAGCGAGGCTGTGGGATACGAGCAGTACTTC. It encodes CASSEAVGYEQYF.

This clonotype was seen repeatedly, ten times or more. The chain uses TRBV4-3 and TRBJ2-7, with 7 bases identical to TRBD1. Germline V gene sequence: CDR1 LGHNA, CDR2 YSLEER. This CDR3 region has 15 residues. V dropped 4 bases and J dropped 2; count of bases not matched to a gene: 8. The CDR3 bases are TGCGCCAGCAGCCTGGATGATGACAGGGCCTACGAGCAGTACTTC. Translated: CASSLDDDRAYEQYF.

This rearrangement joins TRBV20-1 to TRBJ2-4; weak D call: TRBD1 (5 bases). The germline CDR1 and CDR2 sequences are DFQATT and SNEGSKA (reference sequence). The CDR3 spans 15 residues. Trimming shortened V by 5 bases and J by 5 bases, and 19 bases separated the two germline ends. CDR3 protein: CSAPRGWGRENIQYF. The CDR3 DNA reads TGCAGTGCTCCTAGGGGCTGGGGCAGGGAAAACATTCAGTACTTC.

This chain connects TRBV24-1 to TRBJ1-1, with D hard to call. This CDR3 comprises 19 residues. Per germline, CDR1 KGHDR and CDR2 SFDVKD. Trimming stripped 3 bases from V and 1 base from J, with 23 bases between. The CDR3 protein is CATSDICRGQTSTNTEAFF. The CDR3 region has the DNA TGTGCCACCAGTGATATTTGTCGTGGGCAGACAAGCACGAACACTGAAGCTTTCTTT.

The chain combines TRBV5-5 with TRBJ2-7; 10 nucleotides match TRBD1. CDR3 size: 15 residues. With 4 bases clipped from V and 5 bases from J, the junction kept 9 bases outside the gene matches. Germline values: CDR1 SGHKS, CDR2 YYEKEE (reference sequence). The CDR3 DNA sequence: TGTGCCAGCAGCGATCGGGACAGGGGTCTACACGAGCAGTACTTC. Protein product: CASSDRDRGLHEQYF.

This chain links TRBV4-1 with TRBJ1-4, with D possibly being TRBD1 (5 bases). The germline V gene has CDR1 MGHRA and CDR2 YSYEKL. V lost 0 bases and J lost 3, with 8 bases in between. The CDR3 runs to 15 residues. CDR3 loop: CASSQDWGSNEKLFF. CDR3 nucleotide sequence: TGCGCCAGCAGCCAAGATTGGGGGTCTAATGAAAAACTGTTTTTT.

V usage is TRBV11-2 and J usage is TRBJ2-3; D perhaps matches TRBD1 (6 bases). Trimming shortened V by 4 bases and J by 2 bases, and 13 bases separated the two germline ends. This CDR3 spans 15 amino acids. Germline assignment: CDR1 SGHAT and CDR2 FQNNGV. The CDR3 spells CASSSPTGTTDTQYF. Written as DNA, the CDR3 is TGTGCCAGCAGCTCTCCGACAGGAACCACAGATACGCAGTATTTT.

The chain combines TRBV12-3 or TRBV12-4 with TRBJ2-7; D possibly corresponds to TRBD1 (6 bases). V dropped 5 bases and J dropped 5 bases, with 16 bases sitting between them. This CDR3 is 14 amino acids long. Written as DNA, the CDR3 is TGTGCCAGCAGTCCCCGGACAGAGCCCGACGAGCAGTACTTC. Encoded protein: CASSPRTEPDEQYF.

The CDR3 is CASSSIGGLEAFF. The CDR3 region has the DNA TGCGCCAGCAGCAGCATTGGAGGGCTTGAAGCTTTCTTT. The chain has TRBV5-1 and TRBJ1-1; no clear D. Germline V CDR1 and CDR2: SGHRS, YFSETQ. V was clipped by 4 bases and J by 7 bases, with 14 bases between them. The CDR3 consists of 13 residues.

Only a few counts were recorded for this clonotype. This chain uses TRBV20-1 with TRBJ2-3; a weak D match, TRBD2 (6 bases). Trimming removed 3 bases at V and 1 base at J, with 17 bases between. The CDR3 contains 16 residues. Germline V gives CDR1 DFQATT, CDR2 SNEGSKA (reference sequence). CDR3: CSARPLAGLGTDTQYF. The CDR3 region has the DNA TGCAGTGCTAGGCCCCTTGCGGGACTCGGCACAGATACGCAGTATTTT.

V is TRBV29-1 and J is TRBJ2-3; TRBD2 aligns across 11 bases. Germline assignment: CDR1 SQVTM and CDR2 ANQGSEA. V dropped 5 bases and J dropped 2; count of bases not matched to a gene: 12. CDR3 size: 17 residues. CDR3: CSVFISRLAGNTDTQYF. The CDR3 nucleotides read TGCAGCGTTTTCATCTCCCGACTAGCGGGGAACACAGATACGCAGTATTTT.

CDR3 sequence: CASSPDLAGGVQYF. The DNA of the CDR3 is TGTGCCAGCAGCCCCGACCTAGCGGGAGGGGTGCAGTACTTC. The chain carries TRBV7-2 and TRBJ2-7; 12 nucleotides align to TRBD2. Germline V lookup: CDR1 SGHTA, CDR2 FQGNSA. Trimming removed 5 bases from V and 9 bases from J; junction bases left unmatched: 8. The length of the CDR3 is 14 residues.

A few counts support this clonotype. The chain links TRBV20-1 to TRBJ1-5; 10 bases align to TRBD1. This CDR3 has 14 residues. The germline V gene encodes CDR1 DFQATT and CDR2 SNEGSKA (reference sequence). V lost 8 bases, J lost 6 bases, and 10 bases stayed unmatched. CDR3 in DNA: TGCAGTACATGGACAGGGGGATCTTCTCAGCCCCAGCATTTT. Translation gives CSTWTGGSSQPQHF.

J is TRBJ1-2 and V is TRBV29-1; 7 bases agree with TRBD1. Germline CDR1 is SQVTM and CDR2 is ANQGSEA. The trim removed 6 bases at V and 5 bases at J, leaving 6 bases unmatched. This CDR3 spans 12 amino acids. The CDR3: CSVTGIGYGYTF. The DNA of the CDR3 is TGCAGCGTGACAGGGATTGGATATGGCTACACCTTC.

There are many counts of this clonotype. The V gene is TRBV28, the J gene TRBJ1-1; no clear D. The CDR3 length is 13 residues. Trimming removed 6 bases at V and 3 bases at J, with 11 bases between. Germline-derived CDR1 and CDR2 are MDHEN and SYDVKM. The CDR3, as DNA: TGTGCCAGCAGCCAACAGCGGGACACTGAAGCTTTCTTT. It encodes CASSQQRDTEAFF. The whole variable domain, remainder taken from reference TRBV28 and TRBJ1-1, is DVKVTQSSRYLVKRTGEKVFLECVQDMDHENMFWYRQDPGLGLRLIYFSYDVKMKEKGDIPEGYSVSREKKERFSLILESASTNQTSMYLCASSQQRDTEAFFGQGTRLTVV.

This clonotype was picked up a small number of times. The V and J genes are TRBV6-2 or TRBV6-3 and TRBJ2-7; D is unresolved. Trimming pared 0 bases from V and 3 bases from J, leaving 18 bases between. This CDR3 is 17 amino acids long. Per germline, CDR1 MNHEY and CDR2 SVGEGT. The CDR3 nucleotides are TGTGCCAGCAGTTACTCCCCTATGAAACCAGGCATCTACGAGCAGTACTTC. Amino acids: CASSYSPMKPGIYEQYF.

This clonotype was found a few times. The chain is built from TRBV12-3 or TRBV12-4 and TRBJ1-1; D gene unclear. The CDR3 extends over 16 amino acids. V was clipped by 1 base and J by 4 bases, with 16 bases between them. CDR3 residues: CASSLERSLWGTEAFF. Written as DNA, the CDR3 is TGTGCCAGCAGTTTAGAAAGGTCCTTGTGGGGCACTGAAGCTTTCTTT.

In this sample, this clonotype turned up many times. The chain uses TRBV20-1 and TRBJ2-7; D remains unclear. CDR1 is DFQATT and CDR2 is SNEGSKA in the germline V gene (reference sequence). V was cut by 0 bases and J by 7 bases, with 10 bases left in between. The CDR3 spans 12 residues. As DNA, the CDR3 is TGCAGTGCTAGAGATGTAGCTGGGGAGCAGTACTTC. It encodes CSARDVAGEQYF.

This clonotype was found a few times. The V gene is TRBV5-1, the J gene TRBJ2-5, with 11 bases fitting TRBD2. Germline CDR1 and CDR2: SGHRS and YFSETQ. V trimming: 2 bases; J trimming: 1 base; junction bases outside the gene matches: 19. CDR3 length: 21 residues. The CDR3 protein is CASSFPGRGASGGTPQETQYF. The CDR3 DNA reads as TGCGCCAGCAGCTTCCCTGGTAGAGGGGCTAGCGGGGGGACCCCCCAAGAGACCCAGTACTTC. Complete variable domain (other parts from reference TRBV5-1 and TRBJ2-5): KAGVTQTPRYLIKTRGQQVTLSCSPISGHRSVSWYQQTPGQGLQFLFEYFSETQRNKGNFPGRFSGRQFSNSRSEMNVSTLELGDSALYLCASSFPGRGASGGTPQETQYFGPGTRLLVL.

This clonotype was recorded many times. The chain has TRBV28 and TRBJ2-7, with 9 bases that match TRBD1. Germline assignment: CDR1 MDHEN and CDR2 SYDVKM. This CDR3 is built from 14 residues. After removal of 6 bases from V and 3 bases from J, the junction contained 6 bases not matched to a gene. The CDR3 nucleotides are TGTGCCAGCAGCTCCCCGGGACAGGGCTACGAGCAGTACTTC. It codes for CASSSPGQGYEQYF.

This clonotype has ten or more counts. DNA of the CDR3: TGCGCCAGCAGCTCCTCCAGGGGAGATGAGCAGTTCTTC. This sequence encodes CASSSSRGDEQFF. The chain couples TRBV5-1 to TRBJ2-1; a weak D match, TRBD1 (6 bases). This CDR3 is 13 amino acids long. The germline V and J ends were trimmed by 3 bases and 8 bases, with 12 bases remaining between them. Germline CDR1 is SGHRS and CDR2 is YFSETQ.

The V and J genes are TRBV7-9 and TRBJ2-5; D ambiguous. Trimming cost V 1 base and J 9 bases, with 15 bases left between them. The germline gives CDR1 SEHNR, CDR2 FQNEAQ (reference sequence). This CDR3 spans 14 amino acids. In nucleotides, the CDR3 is TGTGCCAGCAGCTTAGGAGAAATATCGACGGCCCAGTACTTC. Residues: CASSLGEISTAQYF.

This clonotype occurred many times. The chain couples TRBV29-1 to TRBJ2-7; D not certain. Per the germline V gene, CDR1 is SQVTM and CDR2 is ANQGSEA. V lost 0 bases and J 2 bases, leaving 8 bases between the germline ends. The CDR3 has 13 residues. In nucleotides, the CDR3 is TGCAGCGTTGAAGATGGCAATGCCTACGAGCAGTACTTC. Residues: CSVEDGNAYEQYF.

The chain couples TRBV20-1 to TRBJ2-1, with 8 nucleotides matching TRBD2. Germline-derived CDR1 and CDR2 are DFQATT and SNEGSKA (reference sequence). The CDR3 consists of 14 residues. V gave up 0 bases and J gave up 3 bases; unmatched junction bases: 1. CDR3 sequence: CSARDGGGYNEQFF. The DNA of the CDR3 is TGCAGTGCTAGAGACGGGGGGGGCTACAATGAGCAGTTCTTC.

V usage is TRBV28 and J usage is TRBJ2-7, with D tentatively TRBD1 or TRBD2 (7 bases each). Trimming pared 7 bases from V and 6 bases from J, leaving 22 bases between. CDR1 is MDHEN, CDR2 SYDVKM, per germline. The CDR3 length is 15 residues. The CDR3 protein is CASTTRGGGRGEQYF. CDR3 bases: TGTGCCAGCACTACAAGAGGGGGCGGGAGAGGCGAGCAGTACTTC. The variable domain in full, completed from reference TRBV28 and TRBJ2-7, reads DVKVTQSSRYLVKRTGEKVFLECVQDMDHENMFWYRQDPGLGLRLIYFSYDVKMKEKGDIPEGYSVSREKKERFSLILESASTNQTSMYLCASTTRGGGRGEQYFGPGTRLTVT.

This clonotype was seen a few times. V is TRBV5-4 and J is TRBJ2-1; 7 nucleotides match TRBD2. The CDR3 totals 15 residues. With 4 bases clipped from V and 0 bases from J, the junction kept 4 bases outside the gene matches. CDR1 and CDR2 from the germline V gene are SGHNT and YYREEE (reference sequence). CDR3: CASSTSVSSYNEQFF. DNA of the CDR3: TGTGCCAGCAGCACTAGCGTCAGCTCCTACAATGAGCAGTTCTTC. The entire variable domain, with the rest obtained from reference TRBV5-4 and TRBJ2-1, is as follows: ETGVTQSPTHLIKTRGQQVTLRCSSQSGHNTVSWYQQALGQGPQFIFQYYREEENGRGNFPPRFSGLQFPNYSSELNVNALELDDSALYLCASSTSVSSYNEQFFGPGTRLTVL.

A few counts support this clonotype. The DNA of the CDR3 is TGTGCCACCAGCAGCTATCAGGGGGCCAACTATGGCTACACCTTC. The encoded protein is CATSSYQGANYGYTF. The rearrangement uses TRBV15 and TRBJ1-2; 8 bases are shared with TRBD1. There are 15 residues in the CDR3. The germline gives CDR1 LNHNV, CDR2 YYDKDF (reference sequence). V was pared by 3 bases and J by 2 bases, with 5 bases of the junction left unmatched.

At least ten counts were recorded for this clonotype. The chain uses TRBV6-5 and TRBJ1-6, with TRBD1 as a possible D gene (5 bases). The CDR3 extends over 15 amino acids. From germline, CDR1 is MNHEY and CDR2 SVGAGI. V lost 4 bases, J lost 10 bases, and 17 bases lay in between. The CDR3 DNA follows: TGTGCCAGCAGTTTGAGACAGCCGAATTGGTCACCCCTCCACTTT. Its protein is CASSLRQPNWSPLHF.

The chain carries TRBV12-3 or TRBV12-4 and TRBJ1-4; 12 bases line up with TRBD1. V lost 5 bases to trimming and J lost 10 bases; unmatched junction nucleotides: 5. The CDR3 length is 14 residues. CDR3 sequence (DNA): TGTGCCAGCAGTCCCGGGACAGGGGGCCGAAAACTGTTTTTT. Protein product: CASSPGTGGRKLFF.

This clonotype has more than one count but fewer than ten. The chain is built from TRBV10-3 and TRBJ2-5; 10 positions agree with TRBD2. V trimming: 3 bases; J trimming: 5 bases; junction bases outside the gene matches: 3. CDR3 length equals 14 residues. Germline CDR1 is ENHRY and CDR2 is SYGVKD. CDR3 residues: CAISDSGRVETQYF. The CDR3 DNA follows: TGTGCCATCAGTGACAGCGGGAGGGTCGAGACCCAGTACTTC.

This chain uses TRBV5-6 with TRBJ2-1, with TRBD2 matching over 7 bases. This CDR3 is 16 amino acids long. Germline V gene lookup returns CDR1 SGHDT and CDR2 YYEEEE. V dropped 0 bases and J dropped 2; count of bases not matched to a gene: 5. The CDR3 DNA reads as TGTGCCAGCAGCTTGGGGGCTAGCGGTGCCTACAATGAGCAGTTCTTC. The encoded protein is CASSLGASGAYNEQFF.